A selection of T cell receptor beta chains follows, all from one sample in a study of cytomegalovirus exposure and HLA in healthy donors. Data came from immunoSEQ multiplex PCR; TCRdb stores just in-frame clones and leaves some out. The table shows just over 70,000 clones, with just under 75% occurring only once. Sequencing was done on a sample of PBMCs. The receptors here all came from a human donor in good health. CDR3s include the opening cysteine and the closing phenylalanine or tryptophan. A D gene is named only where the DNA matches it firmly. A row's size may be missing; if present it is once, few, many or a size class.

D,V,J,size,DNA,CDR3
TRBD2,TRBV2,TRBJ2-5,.,TGTGCCAGCAGCTTAGGGACTAGCAGAGAGACCCAGTACTTC,CASSLGTSRETQYF
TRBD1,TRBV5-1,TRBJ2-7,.,TGCGCCAGCAGGGAACGACAGGGTGGGAACTACGAGCAGTACTTC,CASRERQGGNYEQYF
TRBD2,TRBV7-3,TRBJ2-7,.,TGTGCCAGCAGCTTAACGGGAGGGGTTAGCGAGCAGTACTTC,CASSLTGGVSEQYF
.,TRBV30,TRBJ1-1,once,TGTGCCCTTACCCCGGACAGTCAGTTTGAAGCTTTCTTT,CALTPDSQFEAFF
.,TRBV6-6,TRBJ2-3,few,TGTGCCAGCAGTTACGGCGGTGCAAATACGCAGTATTTT,CASSYGGANTQYF
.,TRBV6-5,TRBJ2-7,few,TGTGCCAGCTTCCCCCAGGGGTCTTTAACCTACGAGCAGTACTTC,CASFPQGSLTYEQYF
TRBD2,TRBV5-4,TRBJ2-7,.,TGTGCCAGCAGCTTGGAGGGCGGGGGGCTGCAGTACTTC,CASSLEGGGLQYF
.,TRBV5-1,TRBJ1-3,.,TGCGCCAGCAGCCTGACATCCAACTCTGGAAACACCATATATTTT,CASSLTSNSGNTIYF
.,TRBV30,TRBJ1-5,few,TGTGCCTGGAGTAAACTGGCGGGCAATCAGCCCCAGCATTTT,CAWSKLAGNQPQHF
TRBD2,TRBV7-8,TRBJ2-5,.,TGTGCCAGCAGTCAAAGACTAGCGGGATATCAAGAGACCCAGTACTTC,CASSQRLAGYQETQYF
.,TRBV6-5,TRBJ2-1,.,TGTGCCAGCAGAAATGATCAAGGGAGTGTGCAGTTCTTC,CASRNDQGSVQFF
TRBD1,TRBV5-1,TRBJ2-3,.,TGCGCCAGCAGCTTGGACGGACAGGGAGGCACAGATACGCAGTATTTT,CASSLDGQGGTDTQYF
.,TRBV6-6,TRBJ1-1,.,TGTGCCAGCAGCTTTTATAACACTGAAGCTTTCTTT,CASSFYNTEAFF
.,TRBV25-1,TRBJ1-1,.,TGTGCCAGCAGTGGCCGGGACACCAGGAGGATGAACACTGAAGCTTTCTTT,CASSGRDTRRMNTEAFF
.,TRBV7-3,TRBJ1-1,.,TGTGCCAGCAGCGCCAGGGAGGGCACTGAAGCTTTCTTT,CASSAREGTEAFF
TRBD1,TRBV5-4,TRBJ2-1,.,TGTGCCAGCAGCTCTCCAGGGACAGGACACAATGAGCAGTTCTTC,CASSSPGTGHNEQFF
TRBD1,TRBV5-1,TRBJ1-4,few,TGCGCCAGCAGCTTCGCAGGGGGCTCTGGTGAAAAACTGTTTTTT,CASSFAGGSGEKLFF
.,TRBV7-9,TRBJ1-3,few,TGTGCCAGCAGCCCCCAGACGGTGATGGAGGGGAAGAGAAACACCATATATTTT,CASSPQTVMEGKRNTIYF
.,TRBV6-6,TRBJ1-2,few,TGTGCCAGCATTCAAGATCCCTCCCTATATGGCTACACCTTC,CASIQDPSLYGYTF
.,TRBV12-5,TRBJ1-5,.,TGTGCTAGTGCCTTGGGCGCTCGTCAGCCCCAGCATTTT,CASALGARQPQHF
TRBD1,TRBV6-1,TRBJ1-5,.,TGTGCCAGCAGTGCCACGGGACAGGGGGGCAATCAGCCCCAGCATTTT,CASSATGQGGNQPQHF
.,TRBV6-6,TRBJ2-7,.,TGTGCCAGCAGTCCTCAGGGGTATGTGCAGTACTTC,CASSPQGYVQYF
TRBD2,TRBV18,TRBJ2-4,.,TGTGCCAGCTCACCACCAATCCATGACACTAGCGGAGGGGGACCGTTAGCCAAAAACATTCAGTACTTC,CASSPPIHDTSGGGPLAKNIQYF
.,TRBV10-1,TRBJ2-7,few,TGCGCCAGCAGTGAGGCAGGCGAGCAGTACTTC,CASSEAGEQYF
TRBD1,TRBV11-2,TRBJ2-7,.,TGTGCCAGCAGCTCTTTAAGGGGACAGACCTACGAGCAGTACTTC,CASSSLRGQTYEQYF
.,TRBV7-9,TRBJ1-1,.,TGTGCCAGCAGGGGCGGGGGTATGAACACTGAAGCTTTCTTT,CASRGGGMNTEAFF
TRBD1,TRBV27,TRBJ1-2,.,TGTGCCAGCAGTTCATTAGAGACAGGGGTTGCTTATGGCTACACCTTC,CASSSLETGVAYGYTF
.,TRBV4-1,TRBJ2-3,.,TGCGCCAGCAGCCATGTTCGGGAACTCACAGATACGCAGTATTTT,CASSHVRELTDTQYF
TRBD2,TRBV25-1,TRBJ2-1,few,TGTGCCAGCTCAGCCTCTAGCGGGAGGGCCCACAATGAGCAGTTCTTC,CASSASSGRAHNEQFF
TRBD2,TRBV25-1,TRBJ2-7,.,TGTGCCAGCAGTGTGGGCGGGAGTACCCGCGAGCAGTACTTC,CASSVGGSTREQYF
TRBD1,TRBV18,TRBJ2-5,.,TGTGCCAGCTCACCCGCCGGGACAGTGTACCAAGAGACCCAGTACTTC,CASSPAGTVYQETQYF
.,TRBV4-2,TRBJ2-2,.,TGTGCCAGCAGCCAAGACTATAACACCGGGGAGCTGTTTTTT,CASSQDYNTGELFF
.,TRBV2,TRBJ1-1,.,TGTGCCAGCAGTCACATGCCGAACACTGAAGCTTTCTTT,CASSHMPNTEAFF